A single sample gave rise to the 24 T cell receptor beta chains below, sequenced in a study of identifying expanded T cells in peripheral blood. Repertoires were generated with immunoSEQ multiplex PCR, while TCRdb's copy carries only in-frame clones and drops some. The sample has 100,000 or so clones, around nine tenths seen once. Sequencing was carried out using blood. The receptors shown here come from a person between 18 and 75 years old in good health.

The chain links TRBV6-5 to TRBJ2-7, with no clear D. Looked up from germline, CDR1 is MNHEY and CDR2 is SVGAGI. Between the trimmed V and J ends, which lost 2 bases and 2 bases, there was a span of 4 bases. This CDR3 region has 12 residues. The CDR3 DNA sequence: TGTGCCAGCAGTTACGGAACCTACGAGCAGTACTTC. It encodes CASSYGTYEQYF.

The chain is built from TRBV7-6 and TRBJ2-5, with D unresolved. This CDR3 contains 11 residues. Trimming took off 5 bases at V and 4 bases at J, with 5 bases between the two ends. Per germline, CDR1 SGHVS and CDR2 FNYEAQ. CDR3 bases: TGTGCCAGCAGCCCAGGAGAGACCCAGTACTTC. It yields the protein CASSPGETQYF.

This clone was seen many times. Other DNA sequences in the sample encode the same CDR3. The chain links TRBV5-4 to TRBJ2-2; D remains ambiguous. This CDR3 has 15 amino acids. V gave up 2 bases and J gave up 2 bases, with 10 bases separating them. Per germline, CDR1 SGHNT and CDR2 YYREEE (reference sequence). This CDR3 reads CASSFRQYNTGELFF. The CDR3 region has the DNA TGTGCCAGCAGCTTCCGACAATACAACACCGGGGAGCTGTTTTTT.

In this sample, this clone turned up many times. The rearrangement uses TRBV11-2 and TRBJ2-7; 14 bases agree with TRBD2. The CDR3 sequence is 15 residues long. V lost 7 bases to trimming and J lost 3 bases; unmatched junction nucleotides: 5. Germline values: CDR1 SGHAT, CDR2 FQNNGV. CDR3 sequence: CASISGLAGGYEQYF. The CDR3 DNA is TGTGCCAGCATCAGCGGACTAGCGGGGGGCTACGAGCAGTACTTC.

V gene TRBV5-5 combines with J gene TRBJ2-7, with D tentatively TRBD1 or TRBD2 (5 bases each). The germline CDR1 and CDR2 sequences are SGHKS and YYEKEE (reference sequence). V gave up 0 bases and J gave up 4 bases, with 23 bases separating them. The CDR3 loop spans 18 amino acids. The CDR3 spells CASSLARIEGRQLYEQYF. The CDR3, as DNA: TGTGCCAGCAGCTTGGCCCGGATTGAGGGACGCCAACTTTACGAGCAGTACTTC.

The chain combines TRBV18 with TRBJ2-1; 8 bases match TRBD2. The J segment lost 2 bases and the V segment lost 3 bases, leaving 3 bases of the junction unmatched. The CDR3 consists of 15 residues. Germline V CDR1 and CDR2: KGHSH, LQKENI. Here the CDR3 DNA reads TGTGCCAGCTCACCTGGGCGGGGGGCCTACAATGAGCAGTTCTTC. The encoded protein is CASSPGRGAYNEQFF.

The gene calls are TRBV5-4 and TRBJ2-1; no firm D call. The germline CDR1 and CDR2 sequences are SGHNT and YYREEE (reference sequence). The V gene lost 2 bases and the J gene lost 8 bases, with 14 bases spanning the gap. This CDR3 comprises 14 residues. The CDR3: CASSFNGPRDEQFF. The DNA of the CDR3 is TGTGCCAGCAGCTTTAATGGCCCACGCGATGAGCAGTTCTTC.

V is TRBV19 and J is TRBJ2-1; 10 positions agree with TRBD2. The CDR3 loop spans 14 amino acids. The germline CDR1 and CDR2 sequences are LNHDA and SQIVND (reference sequence). With 3 bases clipped from V and 9 bases from J, the junction kept 5 bases outside the gene matches. CDR3 sequence: CASSIQRGGGEQFF. Here the CDR3 DNA reads TGTGCCAGTAGTATCCAGCGGGGGGGAGGTGAGCAGTTCTTC.

This chain joins TRBV4-3 and TRBJ1-1; 9 bases match TRBD1. The CDR3 has 15 amino acids. Germline V gene data show CDR1 as LGHNA and CDR2 as YSLEER. V lost 2 bases to trimming and J lost 5 bases; unmatched junction nucleotides: 6. The CDR3 is CASSQTGGTGTEAFF. As DNA, the CDR3 is TGCGCCAGCAGCCAAACAGGAGGGACAGGGACTGAAGCTTTCTTT.

This clone is a singleton in its sample. The chain links TRBV28 to TRBJ1-1; 8 nucleotides agree with TRBD1. The V gene end was trimmed by 1 base and the J gene end by 10 bases; junction bases not matched to a gene: 5. The CDR3 has 13 amino acids. Germline lookup yields CDR1 MDHEN and CDR2 SYDVKM. This CDR3 is CASSLYQGAVAFF. CDR3 bases: TGTGCCAGCAGTTTATATCAGGGGGCCGTAGCTTTCTTT. The full variable domain, in which reference TRBV28 and TRBJ1-1 provide the parts outside the CDR3, is DVKVTQSSRYLVKRTGEKVFLECVQDMDHENMFWYRQDPGLGLRLIYFSYDVKMKEKGDIPEGYSVSREKKERFSLILESASTNQTSMYLCASSLYQGAVAFFGQGTRLTVV.

To note about this clone: One end of the junction is discordant with germline, which a read error may explain. The chain links TRBV7-9 to TRBJ1-2; perhaps TRBD1 as D (5 bases). This CDR3 contains 15 residues. Germline CDR1 and CDR2: SEHNR and FQNEAQ (reference sequence). As DNA, the CDR3 is TGTGCCAGCAGCCTAGCACAACCGGGGCTATATGGCTACACCTTC. This sequence encodes CASSLAQPGLYGYTF.

This clone occurred once. The rearrangement uses TRBV5-1 and TRBJ2-5; TRBD1 matches 10 bases. V was clipped by 3 bases and J by 13 bases; unmatched bases: 6. The germline gives CDR1 SGHRS, CDR2 YFSETQ. The CDR3 has 12 amino acids. The CDR3 sequence: CASSWDRGGTYF. CDR3 DNA: TGCGCCAGCAGCTGGGACAGGGGTGGAACGTACTTC.

This chain connects TRBV6-1 to TRBJ2-5; weak D call: TRBD1 (7 bases). The V end lost 0 bases, the J end lost 1 base, and 12 bases lay between the germline ends. Per the germline V gene, CDR1 is MNHNS and CDR2 is SASEGT. The CDR3 is made up of 16 amino acids. DNA of the CDR3: TGTGCCAGCAGTGAAGCCAGGGGGGCCGCCCAAGAGACCCAGTACTTC. Its protein product is CASSEARGAAQETQYF.

The gene calls are TRBV28 and TRBJ1-4; a weak D match, TRBD1 (6 bases). CDR3 length: 16 amino acids. Looked up from germline, CDR1 is MDHEN and CDR2 is SYDVKM. With 8 bases removed from V and 12 bases from J, the gap between germline ends came to 28 bases. The CDR3 nucleotides read TGTGCCAGCTGGGGGGCGGGCGGGAGCCTCGAATGGGAACTGTTTTTT. Translation gives CASWGAGGSLEWELFF.

This clone was found a few times. The chain joins TRBV4-1 to TRBJ1-3; no definite D call. CDR3 size: 15 residues. Germline V gene data show CDR1 as MGHRA and CDR2 as YSYEKL. V gave up 1 base and J gave up 2 bases, with 9 bases separating them. The CDR3, as DNA: TGCGCCAGCAGCCAAGCCAGAGGGCCTGGAAACACCATATATTTT. Amino acids: CASSQARGPGNTIYF.

The chain couples TRBV7-9 to TRBJ1-6, with D maybe TRBD1 (5 bases). The CDR3 consists of 14 residues. Germline CDR1 is SEHNR and CDR2 is FQNEAQ (reference sequence). V lost 5 bases to trimming and J lost 0 bases, with 5 bases between them. The CDR3 sequence: CASSGGSYNSPLHF. CDR3 DNA sequence: TGTGCCAGCAGCGGGGGCTCCTATAATTCACCCCTCCACTTT. Full variable domain (outside the CDR3, taken from reference TRBV7-9 and TRBJ1-6): DTGVSQNPRHKITKRGQNVTFRCDPISEHNRLYWYRQTLGQGPEFLTYFQNEAQLEKSRLLSDRFSAERPKGSFSTLEIQRTEQGDSAMYLCASSGGSYNSPLHFGNGTRLTVT.

This clone occurred once. V and J are TRBV7-2 and TRBJ2-3, with D tentatively TRBD1 (5 bases). In germline, CDR1 is SGHTA, CDR2 FQGNSA. The germline V and J ends were trimmed by 4 bases and 2 bases, with 13 bases remaining between them. The length of the CDR3 is 15 residues. For the CDR3, the DNA is TGTGCCAGCAGCTCATGGGGCACAATCACAGATACGCAGTATTTT. This codes for CASSSWGTITDTQYF. The full variable domain, with the rest looked up from reference TRBV7-2 and TRBJ2-3, is GAGVSQSPSNKVTEKGKDVELRCDPISGHTALYWYRQSLGQGLEFLIYFQGNSAPDKSGLPSDRFSAERTGGSVSTLTIQRTQQEDSAVYLCASSSWGTITDTQYFGPGTRLTVL.

This clone has more than one count but fewer than ten. V is TRBV4-3 and J is TRBJ2-5; either TRBD1 or TRBD2 may fit D (5 bases each). From germline, CDR1 is LGHNA and CDR2 YSLEER. Trimming took 0 bases from V and 1 from J, leaving 12 bases between them. CDR3 length equals 16 residues. In DNA, the CDR3 is TGCGCCAGCAGCCAAGATGGTCCCGGGACCCAAGAGACCCAGTACTTC. Its translation is CASSQDGPGTQETQYF.

This chain links TRBV6-5 with TRBJ2-7; perhaps D is TRBD1 or TRBD2 (5 bases each). With 2 bases removed from V and 6 bases from J, the gap between germline ends came to 14 bases. The CDR3 runs to 14 residues. Germline-derived CDR1 and CDR2 are MNHEY and SVGAGI. The CDR3 reads CASSYRGPGSEQYF. The DNA for the CDR3 is TGTGCCAGCAGTTACAGGGGACCAGGTAGCGAGCAGTACTTC.

The chain employs TRBV27 and TRBJ2-7, with TRBD1 as a possible D gene (5 bases). This CDR3 has 11 amino acids. Looked up from germline, CDR1 is MNHEY and CDR2 is SMNVEV (reference sequence). V was clipped by 7 bases and J by 3 bases, with 7 bases between them. Here the CDR3 DNA reads TGTGCCAGCAACCAGGGCTACGAGCAGTACTTC. Translated: CASNQGYEQYF.

This clone was seen only once. The chain couples TRBV18 to TRBJ1-3; the D is unclear. The CDR3 extends over 18 amino acids. Germline V CDR1 and CDR2: KGHSH, LQKENI. Trimming stripped 1 base from V and 1 base from J, with 17 bases between. The CDR3: CASSPLSGPLSSGNTIYF. CDR3 nucleotides: TGTGCCAGCTCACCACTATCTGGTCCACTTTCTTCTGGAAACACCATATATTTT.

This clone was found once. The chain carries TRBV6-5 and TRBJ2-1, with 10 bases fitting TRBD1. The CDR3 totals 12 residues. Losses at the gene ends were 6 bases for V and 9 bases for J; bases not matched to a gene: 2. Germline loops: CDR1 MNHEY, CDR2 SVGAGI. CDR3 DNA sequence: TGTGCCAGCAGCCGGGACAGGGGTGAGCAGTTCTTC. Residues: CASSRDRGEQFF.

V usage is TRBV7-2 and J usage is TRBJ2-3; TRBD2 agrees at 9 bases. With V trimmed by 4 bases and J by 1 base, 9 bases remained unmatched. CDR3 length equals 17 residues. Germline CDR1 SGHTA, CDR2 FQGNSA. The CDR3 nucleotides read TGTGCCAGCAGCTCCCTCTGGGTAGCGGGGGGCACAGATACGCAGTATTTT. Its protein product is CASSSLWVAGGTDTQYF.

The chain is built from TRBV6-6 and TRBJ2-3; the D is unclear. V was pared by 5 bases and J by 0 bases, with 6 bases between. The germline V gene has CDR1 MNHNY and CDR2 SVGAGI (reference sequence). The CDR3 has 13 residues. CDR3 coding DNA: TGTGCCAGCAGTCGCGTTAGCACAGATACGCAGTATTTT. Amino acids: CASSRVSTDTQYF.